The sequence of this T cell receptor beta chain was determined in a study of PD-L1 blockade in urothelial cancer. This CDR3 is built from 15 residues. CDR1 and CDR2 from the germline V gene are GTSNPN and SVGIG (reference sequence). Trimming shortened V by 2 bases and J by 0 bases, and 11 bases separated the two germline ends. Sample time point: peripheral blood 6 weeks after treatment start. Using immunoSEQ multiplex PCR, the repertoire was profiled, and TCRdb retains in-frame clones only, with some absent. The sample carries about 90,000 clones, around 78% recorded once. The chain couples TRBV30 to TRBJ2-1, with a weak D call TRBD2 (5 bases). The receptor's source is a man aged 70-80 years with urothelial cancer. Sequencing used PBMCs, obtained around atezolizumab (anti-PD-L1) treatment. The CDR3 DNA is TGTGCCTGGAGTCCCCCCGGGGACTCCTACAATGAGCAGTTCTTC. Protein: CAWSPPGDSYNEQFF. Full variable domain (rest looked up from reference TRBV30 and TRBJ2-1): SQTIHQWPATLVQPVGSPLSLECTVEGTSNPNLYWYRQAAGRGLQLLFYSVGIGQISSEVPQNLSASRPQDRQFILSSKKLLLSDSGFYLCAWSPPGDSYNEQFFGPGTRLTVL.